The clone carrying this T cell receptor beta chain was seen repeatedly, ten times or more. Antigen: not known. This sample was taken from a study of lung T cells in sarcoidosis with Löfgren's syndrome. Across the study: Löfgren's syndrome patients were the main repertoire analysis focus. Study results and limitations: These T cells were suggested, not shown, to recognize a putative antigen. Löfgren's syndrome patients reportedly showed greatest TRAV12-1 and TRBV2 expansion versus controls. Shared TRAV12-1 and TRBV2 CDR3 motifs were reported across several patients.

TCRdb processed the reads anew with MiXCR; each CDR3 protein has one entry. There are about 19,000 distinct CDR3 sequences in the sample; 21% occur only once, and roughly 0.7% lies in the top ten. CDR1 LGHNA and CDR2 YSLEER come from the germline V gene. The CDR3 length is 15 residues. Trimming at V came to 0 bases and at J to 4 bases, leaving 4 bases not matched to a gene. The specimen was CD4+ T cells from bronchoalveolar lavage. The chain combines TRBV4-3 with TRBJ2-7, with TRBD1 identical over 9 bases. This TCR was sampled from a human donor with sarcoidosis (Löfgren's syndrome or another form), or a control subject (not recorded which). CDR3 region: CASSQDATGGYEQYF. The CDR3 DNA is TGCGCCAGCAGCCAAGATGCGACAGGGGGTTACGAGCAGTACTTC.